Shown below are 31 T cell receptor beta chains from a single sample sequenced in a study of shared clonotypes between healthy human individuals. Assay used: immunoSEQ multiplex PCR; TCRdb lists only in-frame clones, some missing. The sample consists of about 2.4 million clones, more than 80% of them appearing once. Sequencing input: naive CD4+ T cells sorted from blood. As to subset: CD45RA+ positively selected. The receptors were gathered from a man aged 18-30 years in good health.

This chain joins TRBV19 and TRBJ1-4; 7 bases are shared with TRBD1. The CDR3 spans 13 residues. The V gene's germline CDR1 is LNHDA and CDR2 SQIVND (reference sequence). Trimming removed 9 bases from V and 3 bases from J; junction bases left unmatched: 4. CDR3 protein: CASTGTANEKLFF. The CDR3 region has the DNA TGTGCCAGCACCGGGACAGCTAATGAAAAACTGTTTTTT.

CDR3 region: CASRGSAYNEQFF. The CDR3 DNA is TGTGCCAGCAGGGGTTCTGCCTACAATGAGCAGTTCTTC. The V and J genes are TRBV21-1 and TRBJ2-1. TRBV21-1 is given as a pseudogene. The CDR3 covers 13 residues.

The CDR3 loop reads CASSQGINFGYEQYF. As DNA, the CDR3 is TGTGCCAGCAGCCAAGGAATCAACTTTGGTTACGAGCAGTACTTC. The chain couples TRBV27 to TRBJ2-7; D gene uncertain. Germline assignment: CDR1 MNHEY and CDR2 SMNVEV (reference sequence). The CDR3 totals 15 residues. V gave up 6 bases and J gave up 4 bases, with 19 bases separating them.

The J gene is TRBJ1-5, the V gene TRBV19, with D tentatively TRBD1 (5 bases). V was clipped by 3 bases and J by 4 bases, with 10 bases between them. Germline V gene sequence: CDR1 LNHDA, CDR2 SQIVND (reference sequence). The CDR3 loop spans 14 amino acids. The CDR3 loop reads CASSILGENQPQHF. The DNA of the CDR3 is TGTGCCAGTAGTATCTTAGGGGAAAATCAGCCCCAGCATTTT.

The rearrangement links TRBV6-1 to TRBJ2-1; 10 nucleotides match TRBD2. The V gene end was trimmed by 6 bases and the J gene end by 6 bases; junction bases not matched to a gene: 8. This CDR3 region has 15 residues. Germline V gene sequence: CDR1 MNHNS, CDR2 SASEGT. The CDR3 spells CASRPLAGVRNEQFF. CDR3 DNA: TGTGCCAGCAGACCTCTAGCGGGAGTGCGCAATGAGCAGTTCTTC.

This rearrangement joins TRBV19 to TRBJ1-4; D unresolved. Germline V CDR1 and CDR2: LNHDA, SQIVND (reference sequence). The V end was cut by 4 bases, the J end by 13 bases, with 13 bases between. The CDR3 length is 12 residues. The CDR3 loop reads CASSTPGRGLFF. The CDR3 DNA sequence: TGTGCCAGTAGTACCCCGGGTCGGGGACTGTTTTTT.

CDR3 bases: TGTGCCTGGAGTCTCTCGACATTACGGTCACCCCTCCACTTT. It encodes CAWSLSTLRSPLHF. The chain employs TRBV30 and TRBJ1-6; D unclear. The CDR3 extends over 14 amino acids. The germline gives CDR1 GTSNPN, CDR2 SVGIG (reference sequence). V was shortened by 2 bases and J by 10 bases, with 15 bases between the two germline ends. Drawing the rest from reference TRBV30 and TRBJ1-6, the complete variable domain is SQTIHQWPATLVQPVGSPLSLECTVEGTSNPNLYWYRQAAGRGLQLLFYSVGIGQISSEVPQNLSASRPQDRQFILSSKKLLLSDSGFYLCAWSLSTLRSPLHFGNGTRLTVT.

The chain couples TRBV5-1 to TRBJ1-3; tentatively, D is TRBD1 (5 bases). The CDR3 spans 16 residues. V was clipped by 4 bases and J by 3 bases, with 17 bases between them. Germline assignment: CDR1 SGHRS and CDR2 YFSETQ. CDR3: CASSKETVHVGNTIYF. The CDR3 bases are TGCGCCAGCAGCAAGGAGACAGTCCACGTTGGAAACACCATATATTTT.

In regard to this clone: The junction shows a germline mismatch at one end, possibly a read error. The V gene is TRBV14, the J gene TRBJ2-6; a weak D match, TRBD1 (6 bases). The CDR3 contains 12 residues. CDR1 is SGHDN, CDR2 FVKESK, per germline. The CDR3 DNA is TGTGCCAGCAGCCAAGACGGACAGAAGATGGCTTTC. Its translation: CASSQDGQKMAF.

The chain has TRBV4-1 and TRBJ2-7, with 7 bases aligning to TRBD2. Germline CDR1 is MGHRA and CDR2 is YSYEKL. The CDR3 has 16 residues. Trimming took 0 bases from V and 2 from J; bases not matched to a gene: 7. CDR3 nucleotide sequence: TGCGCCAGCAGCCAAGATAGGAGGGAGGGAGCCTACGAGCAGTACTTC. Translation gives CASSQDRREGAYEQYF.

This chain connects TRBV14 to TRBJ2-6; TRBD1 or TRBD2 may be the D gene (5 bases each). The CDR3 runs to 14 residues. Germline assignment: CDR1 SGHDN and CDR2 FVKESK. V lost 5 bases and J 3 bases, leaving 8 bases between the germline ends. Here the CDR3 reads CASSEGYGANVLTF. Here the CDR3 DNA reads TGTGCCAGCAGCGAGGGGTATGGGGCCAACGTCCTGACTTTC.

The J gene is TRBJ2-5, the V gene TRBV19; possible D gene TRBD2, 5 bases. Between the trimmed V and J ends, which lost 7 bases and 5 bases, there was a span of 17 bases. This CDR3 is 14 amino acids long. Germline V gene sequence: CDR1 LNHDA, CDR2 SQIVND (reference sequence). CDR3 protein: CASTPAASRETQYF. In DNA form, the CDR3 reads TGTGCCAGTACCCCAGCGGCTAGTCGGGAGACCCAGTACTTC.

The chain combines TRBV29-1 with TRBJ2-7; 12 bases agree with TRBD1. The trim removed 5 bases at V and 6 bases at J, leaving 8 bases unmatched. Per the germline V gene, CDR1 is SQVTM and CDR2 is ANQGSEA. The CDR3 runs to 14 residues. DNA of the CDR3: TGCAGCGTTCGGGGGGACAGGGGGCAAGGCGAGCAGTACTTC. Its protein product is CSVRGDRGQGEQYF.

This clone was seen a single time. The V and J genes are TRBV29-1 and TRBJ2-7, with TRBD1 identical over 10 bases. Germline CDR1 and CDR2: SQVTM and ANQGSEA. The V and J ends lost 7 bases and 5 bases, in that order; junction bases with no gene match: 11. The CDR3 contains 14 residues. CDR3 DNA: TGCAGCGCGGGACCCGGGACAGGGGCAGACGAGCAGTACTTC. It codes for CSAGPGTGADEQYF.

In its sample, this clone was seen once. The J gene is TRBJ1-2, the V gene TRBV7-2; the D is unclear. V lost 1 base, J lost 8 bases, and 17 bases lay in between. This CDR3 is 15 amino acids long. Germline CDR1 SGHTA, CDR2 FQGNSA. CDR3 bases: TGTGCCAGCAGCTTAGGAGGAAAAAGCTTTAGAGGCTACACCTTC. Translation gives CASSLGGKSFRGYTF. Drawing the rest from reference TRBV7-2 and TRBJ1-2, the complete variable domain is GAGVSQSPSNKVTEKGKDVELRCDPISGHTALYWYRQSLGQGLEFLIYFQGNSAPDKSGLPSDRFSAERTGGSVSTLTIQRTQQEDSAVYLCASSLGGKSFRGYTFGSGTRLTVV.

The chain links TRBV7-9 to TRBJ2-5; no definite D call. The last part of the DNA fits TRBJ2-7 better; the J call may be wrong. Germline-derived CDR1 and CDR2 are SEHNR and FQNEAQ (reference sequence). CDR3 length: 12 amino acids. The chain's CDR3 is CASTTGSYEQYF. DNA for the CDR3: TGTGCCAGCACCACCGGGTCCTACGAGCAGTACTTC.

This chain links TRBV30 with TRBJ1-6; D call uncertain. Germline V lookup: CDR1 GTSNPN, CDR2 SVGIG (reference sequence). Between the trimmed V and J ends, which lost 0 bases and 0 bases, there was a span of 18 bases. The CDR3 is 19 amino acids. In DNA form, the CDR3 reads TGTGCCTGGAGTGTAAATTGGCTGCATACGAGCTCCTATAATTCACCCCTCCACTTT. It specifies CAWSVNWLHTSSYNSPLHF.

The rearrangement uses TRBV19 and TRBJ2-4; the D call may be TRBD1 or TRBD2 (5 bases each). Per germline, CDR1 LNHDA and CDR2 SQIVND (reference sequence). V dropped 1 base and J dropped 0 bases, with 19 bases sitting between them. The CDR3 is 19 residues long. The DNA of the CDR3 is TGTGCCAGTAGTATAGTTTGGGGGATAGGGCTGTTAGCCAAAAACATTCAGTACTTC. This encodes CASSIVWGIGLLAKNIQYF.

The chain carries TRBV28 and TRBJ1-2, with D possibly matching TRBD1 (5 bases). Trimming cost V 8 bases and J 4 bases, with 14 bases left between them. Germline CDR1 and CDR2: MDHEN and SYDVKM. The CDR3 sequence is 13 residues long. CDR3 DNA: TGTGCCAGCGGGGGGTCGGGGACCTATGGCTACACCTTC. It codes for CASGGSGTYGYTF.

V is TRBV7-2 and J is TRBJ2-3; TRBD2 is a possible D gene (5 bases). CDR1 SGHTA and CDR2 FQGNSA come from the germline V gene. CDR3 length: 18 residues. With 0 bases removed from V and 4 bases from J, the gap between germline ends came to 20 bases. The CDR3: CASSLAGVVATRADTQYF. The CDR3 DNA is TGTGCCAGCAGCTTAGCTGGGGTGGTAGCGACGCGGGCAGATACGCAGTATTTT.

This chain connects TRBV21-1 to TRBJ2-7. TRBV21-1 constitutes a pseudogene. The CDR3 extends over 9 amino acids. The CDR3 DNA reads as TGTGCCAGCAGCGGAGAGCAGTACTTC. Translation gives CASSGEQYF.

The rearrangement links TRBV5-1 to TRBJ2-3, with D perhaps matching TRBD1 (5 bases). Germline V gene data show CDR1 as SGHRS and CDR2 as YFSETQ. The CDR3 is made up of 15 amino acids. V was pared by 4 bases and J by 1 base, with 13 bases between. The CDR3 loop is CASSPQGVGTDTQYF. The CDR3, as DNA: TGCGCCAGCAGCCCCCAGGGCGTTGGCACAGATACGCAGTATTTT. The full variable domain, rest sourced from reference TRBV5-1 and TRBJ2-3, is KAGVTQTPRYLIKTRGQQVTLSCSPISGHRSVSWYQQTPGQGLQFLFEYFSETQRNKGNFPGRFSGRQFSNSRSEMNVSTLELGDSALYLCASSPQGVGTDTQYFGPGTRLTVL.

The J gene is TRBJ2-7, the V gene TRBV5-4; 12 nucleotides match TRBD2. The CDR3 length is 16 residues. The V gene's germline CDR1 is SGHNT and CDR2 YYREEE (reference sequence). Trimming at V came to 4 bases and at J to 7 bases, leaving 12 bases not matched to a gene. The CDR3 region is CASSPRTSGAQWEQYF. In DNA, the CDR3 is TGTGCCAGCAGCCCCCGGACTAGCGGGGCCCAATGGGAGCAGTACTTC.

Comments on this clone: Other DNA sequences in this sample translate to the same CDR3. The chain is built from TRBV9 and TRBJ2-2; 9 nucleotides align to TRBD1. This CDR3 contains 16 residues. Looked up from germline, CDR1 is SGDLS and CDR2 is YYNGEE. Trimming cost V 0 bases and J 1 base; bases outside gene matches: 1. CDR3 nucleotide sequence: TGTGCCAGCAGCGTAGGGACAGGGGTGAACACCGGGGAGCTGTTTTTT. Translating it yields CASSVGTGVNTGELFF.

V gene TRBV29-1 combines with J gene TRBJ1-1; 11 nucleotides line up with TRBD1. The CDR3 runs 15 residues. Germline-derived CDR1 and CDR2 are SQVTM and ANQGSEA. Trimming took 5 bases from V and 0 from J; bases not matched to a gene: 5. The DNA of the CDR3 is TGCAGCGTTAGCCGGACAGGGGGCATGAACACTGAAGCTTTCTTT. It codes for CSVSRTGGMNTEAFF.

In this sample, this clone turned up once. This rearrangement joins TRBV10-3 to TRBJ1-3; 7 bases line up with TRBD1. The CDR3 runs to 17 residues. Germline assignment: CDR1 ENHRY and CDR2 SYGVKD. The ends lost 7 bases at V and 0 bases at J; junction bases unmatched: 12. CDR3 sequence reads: CAINPSTGRSSGNTIYF. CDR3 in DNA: TGTGCCATCAACCCCTCGACAGGGAGAAGCTCTGGAAACACCATATATTTT.

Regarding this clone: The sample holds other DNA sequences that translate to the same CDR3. CDR3 sequence: CASSLAVEGEQFF. The CDR3, as DNA: TGCGCCAGCAGCTTGGCGGTTGAGGGGGAGCAGTTCTTC. The V gene is TRBV5-1, the J gene TRBJ2-1; D possibly uses TRBD1 or TRBD2 (5 bases each). The CDR3 totals 13 residues. V gave up 0 bases and J gave up 10 bases, with 11 bases separating them. From germline, CDR1 is SGHRS and CDR2 YFSETQ.

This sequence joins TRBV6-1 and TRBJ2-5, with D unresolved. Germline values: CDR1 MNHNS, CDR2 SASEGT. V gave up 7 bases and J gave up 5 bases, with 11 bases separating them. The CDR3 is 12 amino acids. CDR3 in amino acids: CASTSGFETQYF. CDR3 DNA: TGTGCCAGCACTTCAGGCTTTGAGACCCAGTACTTC.

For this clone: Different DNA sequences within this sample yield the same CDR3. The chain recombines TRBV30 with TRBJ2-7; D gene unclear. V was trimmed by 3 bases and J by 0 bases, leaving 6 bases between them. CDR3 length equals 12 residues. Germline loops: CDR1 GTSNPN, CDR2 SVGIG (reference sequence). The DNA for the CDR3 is TGTGCCTGGAGCGCCCACTCCTACGAGCAGTACTTC. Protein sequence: CAWSAHSYEQYF.

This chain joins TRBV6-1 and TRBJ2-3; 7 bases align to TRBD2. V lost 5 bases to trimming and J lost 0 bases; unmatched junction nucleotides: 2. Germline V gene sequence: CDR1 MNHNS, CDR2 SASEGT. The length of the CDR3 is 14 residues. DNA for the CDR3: TGTGCCAGCAGTATAGCGGGTAGCACAGATACGCAGTATTTT. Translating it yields CASSIAGSTDTQYF.

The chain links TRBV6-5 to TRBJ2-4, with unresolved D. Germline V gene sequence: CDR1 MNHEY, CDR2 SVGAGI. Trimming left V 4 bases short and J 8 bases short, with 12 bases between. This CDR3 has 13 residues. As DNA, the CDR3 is TGTGCCAGCAGTTTTGGGGTTAGGTACATTCAGTACTTC. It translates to CASSFGVRYIQYF.